The 16 T cell receptor beta chains listed next were all sequenced from one sample in a study of blood T cell repertoires in COVID-19. Using immunoSEQ multiplex PCR, the repertoire was profiled, and TCRdb retains in-frame clones only, with some absent. The sample comprises about 330,000 clones, roughly nine tenths of which are singletons, and approximately 5% rests with the top ten. The sample comprised PBMCs or T cells enriched from blood (not recorded which). These TCRs come from a woman in her twenties or thirties who had recovered from COVID-19.

This sequence joins TRBV21-1 and TRBJ1-6; the D call in the table, TRBD1, was not verified against the DNA. TRBV21-1 is noted as a pseudogene. The CDR3 sequence is 15 residues long. The CDR3 here is CASSNPVTVNSPLHF. CDR3 sequence (DNA): TGTGCCAGCAGCAACCCCGTGACAGTCAATTCACCCCTCCACTTT.

The chain recombines TRBV7-3 with TRBJ1-1; D ambiguous. The CDR3 extends over 13 amino acids. The V and J ends lost 4 bases and 3 bases respectively, with 9 bases between them. Germline lookup yields CDR1 SGHTA and CDR2 FQGTGA. The CDR3 spells CASSYYRDTEAFF. The CDR3 DNA is TGTGCCAGCAGCTACTACCGGGACACTGAAGCTTTCTTT. The full variable domain, in which reference TRBV7-3 and TRBJ1-1 provide the parts outside the CDR3, is GAGVSQTPSNKVTEKGKYVELRCDPISGHTALYWYRQSLGQGPEFLIYFQGTGAADDSGLPNDRFFAVRPEGSVSTLKIQRTERGDSAVYLCASSYYRDTEAFFGQGTRLTVV.

The chain carries TRBV4-3 and TRBJ1-6; a weak D match, TRBD1 (5 bases). With 0 bases removed from V and 0 bases from J, the gap between germline ends came to 12 bases. This CDR3 has 18 residues. The V gene's germline CDR1 is LGHNA and CDR2 YSLEER. CDR3 sequence reads: CASSQEGTGSSYNSPLHF. The CDR3 DNA reads TGCGCCAGCAGCCAAGAGGGGACTGGAAGCTCCTATAATTCACCCCTCCACTTT.

The chain has TRBV6-2 or TRBV6-3 and TRBJ1-1; 8 bases line up with TRBD1. CDR1 is MNHEY, CDR2 SVGEGT, per germline. The CDR3 contains 15 residues. Trimming removed 6 bases from V and 1 base from J; junction bases left unmatched: 7. CDR3: CASSLTGQGNTEAFF. The CDR3, as DNA: TGTGCCAGCAGCCTCACCGGACAGGGGAACACTGAAGCTTTCTTT.

The rearrangement links TRBV6-6 to TRBJ1-2; possibly TRBD1 for D (5 bases). Germline loops: CDR1 MNHNY, CDR2 SVGAGI (reference sequence). V was trimmed by 6 bases and J by 1 base, leaving 18 bases between them. The CDR3 loop spans 16 amino acids. Here the CDR3 DNA reads TGTGCCAGCAGCCGGACTGGGGACTGGGATAACTATGGCTACACCTTC. This encodes CASSRTGDWDNYGYTF.

This clone was recorded at least ten times. The chain combines TRBV2 with TRBJ2-1, with 8 bases matching TRBD2. V was clipped by 5 bases and J by 6 bases; unmatched bases: 9. CDR1 is SNHLY and CDR2 is FYNNEI in the germline V gene. This CDR3 region has 15 residues. The CDR3 DNA sequence: TGTGCCAGCAGTCATCCGGGGGGGGAAACCAATGAGCAGTTCTTC. Amino acids: CASSHPGGETNEQFF.

This chain links TRBV2 with TRBJ2-5; tentative D call: TRBD1 (6 bases). The CDR3 sequence is 11 residues long. V was cut by 6 bases and J by 4 bases, with 6 bases left in between. Germline CDR1 reads SNHLY; CDR2 reads FYNNEI. CDR3 amino acids: CASRDRETQYF. For the CDR3, the DNA is TGTGCCAGCAGGGACAGAGAGACCCAGTACTTC.

J is TRBJ1-3 and V is TRBV5-1; D unresolved. Germline CDR1 is SGHRS and CDR2 is YFSETQ. Deletions cut 4 bases from V and 1 base from J, with 12 bases between. The CDR3 has 15 amino acids. The CDR3 sequence: CASSPGWGSGNTIYF. In DNA form, the CDR3 reads TGCGCCAGCAGCCCGGGGTGGGGTTCTGGAAACACCATATATTTT.

This chain uses TRBV9 with TRBJ2-5; perhaps TRBD1 as D (7 bases). Germline V gene data show CDR1 as SGDLS and CDR2 as YYNGEE. CDR3 length equals 14 residues. Trimming took off 1 base at V and 9 bases at J, with 16 bases between the two ends. The CDR3 bases are TGTGCCAGCAGCGTAACAGGGGACTTTGTGGCCCAGTACTTC. This translates into CASSVTGDFVAQYF.

The V and J genes are TRBV9 and TRBJ1-2; 10 positions match TRBD1. The CDR3 has 15 residues. Trimming removed 0 bases from V and 7 bases from J; junction bases left unmatched: 6. Germline loops: CDR1 SGDLS, CDR2 YYNGEE. The CDR3 DNA is TGTGCCAGCAGCGTAGCCGGGACAGGGGTGTCTGGCTACACCTTC. Its translation: CASSVAGTGVSGYTF. The complete variable domain, with remaining parts taken from reference TRBV9 and TRBJ1-2, reads DSGVTQTPKHLITATGQRVTLRCSPRSGDLSVYWYQQSLDQGLQFLIQYYNGEERAKGNILERFSAQQFPDLHSELNLSSLELGDSALYFCASSVAGTGVSGYTFGSGTRLTVV.

This clone was counted a few times. The chain joins TRBV2 to TRBJ1-5; D possibly corresponds to TRBD1 (6 bases). Germline lookup yields CDR1 SNHLY and CDR2 FYNNEI. There are 14 residues in the CDR3. Between the trimmed V and J ends, which lost 2 bases and 2 bases, there was a span of 7 bases. The CDR3 nucleotides are TGTGCCAGCAGTGAAAACAGGGGCAATCAGCCCCAGCATTTT. Translated: CASSENRGNQPQHF.

The chain uses TRBV10-2 and TRBJ2-7; 8 bases are shared with TRBD1. Germline trimming cut 3 bases from V and 6 bases from J; bases unmatched to any gene: 10. This CDR3 contains 15 residues. In germline, CDR1 is WSHSY, CDR2 SAAADI. The CDR3 nucleotides read TGCGCCAGCAGTGACCCAGGACAGGGAGTCGGCGAGCAGTACTTC. This encodes CASSDPGQGVGEQYF.

This chain connects TRBV7-9 to TRBJ1-1; TRBD1 is a possible D gene (5 bases). V gave up 8 bases and J gave up 1 base, with 17 bases separating them. There are 15 residues in the CDR3. CDR1 SEHNR and CDR2 FQNEAQ come from the germline V gene (reference sequence). CDR3 bases: TGTGCCAGCGCCAAAGGTGGACACTGGAACACTGAAGCTTTCTTT. Protein product: CASAKGGHWNTEAFF.

V and J are TRBV7-9 and TRBJ1-2; D ambiguous. Germline CDR1 reads SEHNR; CDR2 reads FQNEAQ (reference sequence). The length of the CDR3 is 16 residues. V shed 5 bases and J shed 3 bases, with 19 bases lying between them. CDR3 in amino acids: CASSPRPPEVDYGYTF. DNA of the CDR3: TGTGCCAGCAGCCCTCGACCCCCGGAGGTTGACTATGGCTACACCTTC. Supplemented by reference TRBV7-9 and TRBJ1-2, the full variable domain reads DTGVSQNPRHKITKRGQNVTFRCDPISEHNRLYWYRQTLGQGPEFLTYFQNEAQLEKSRLLSDRFSAERPKGSFSTLEIQRTEQGDSAMYLCASSPRPPEVDYGYTFGSGTRLTVV.

The J gene is TRBJ1-1, the V gene TRBV19; possible D gene TRBD1, 6 bases. The V end was cut by 7 bases, the J end by 0 bases, with 12 bases between. The CDR3 has 14 amino acids. Germline-derived CDR1 and CDR2 are LNHDA and SQIVND (reference sequence). CDR3 amino acids: CASTNRDLNTEAFF. The CDR3 nucleotides are TGTGCCAGTACAAACAGGGATCTGAACACTGAAGCTTTCTTT.

The chain links TRBV7-2 to TRBJ2-5; 13 positions agree with TRBD2. Looked up from germline, CDR1 is SGHTA and CDR2 is FQGNSA. Trimming removed 5 bases from V and 5 bases from J; junction bases left unmatched: 5. CDR3 size: 15 residues. CDR3 DNA sequence: TGTGCCAGCAGCGTGACTAGCGGGGGGCGGGAGACCCAGTACTTC. Amino acid sequence: CASSVTSGGRETQYF.